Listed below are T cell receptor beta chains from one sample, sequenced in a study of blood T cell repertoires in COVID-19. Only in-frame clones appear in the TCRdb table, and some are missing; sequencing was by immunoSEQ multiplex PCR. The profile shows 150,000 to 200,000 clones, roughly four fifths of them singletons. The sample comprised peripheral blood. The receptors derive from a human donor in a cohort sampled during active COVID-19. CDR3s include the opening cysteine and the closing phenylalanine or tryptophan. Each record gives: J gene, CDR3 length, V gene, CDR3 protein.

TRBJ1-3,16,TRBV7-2,CASSLGGKYSGNTIYF
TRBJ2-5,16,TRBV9,CASSSILGGGSETQYF
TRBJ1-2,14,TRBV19,CASSITGVSYGYTF
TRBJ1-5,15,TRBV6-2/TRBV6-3,CASSPTGTVRQPQHF
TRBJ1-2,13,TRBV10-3,CAINLDRSHGYTF
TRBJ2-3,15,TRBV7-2,CASSSSGGSVDTQYF
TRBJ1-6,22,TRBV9,CASSVDGDKGHTWSSYNSPLHF
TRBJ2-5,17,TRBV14,CASSQAPNRDWEETQYF
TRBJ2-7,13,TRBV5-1,CASALAWNYEQYF
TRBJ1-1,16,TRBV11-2,CASSLYRVGKNTEAFF
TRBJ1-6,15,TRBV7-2,CASSSSAGGQSPLHF
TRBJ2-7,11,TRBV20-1,CSAIYNTEQYF
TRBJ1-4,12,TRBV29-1,CSGGGGNEKLFF
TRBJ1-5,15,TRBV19,CASSISQYSNQPQHF